The TCR delta chain described here comes from a study of γδ T cells in repeated Plasmodium falciparum infection. Study information: Donors were malaria-exposed Malian children or age- and gender-matched Australian children. Four controlled malaria infections with P. falciparum NF54 spanned about 23 months.

This clone was observed at least ten times. The antigen is not known. A far larger clone lies a single base away; this is likely a read error. With CATT, TCRdb re-called clones from the multiplex PCR reads. This sample has around 89,000 delta-chain clones; approximately 1.5% occur once, and the top ten carry under 9.5%. Broader study findings: Vdelta2-negative gammadelta repertoires, largely Vdelta1+, seemingly showed infection-driven waves of new clonal selection. Malian children's Vdelta2-negative repertoires appeared more expanded and less diverse than Australians'.

The length of the CDR3 is 15 residues. Per the germline V gene, CDR1 is GEAIGNYY and CDR2 is EKD. Flow sorting of PBMC yielded separate Vgamma9/Vdelta2+ and Vdelta2-negative gammadelta T cell populations for bulk repertoire analysis. This receptor was taken from a pool of human donors (malaria-infected and uninfected, not separated). Sequenced sample: gamma-delta T cells from blood. The chain joins TRDV2 to TRDJ1; 8 bases fit TRDD3. For the CDR3, the DNA is TGTGCCCGTGACCCTCTGGGGGACACCACCGATAAACTCATCTTT. Translated, it gives CARDPLGDTTDKLIF.